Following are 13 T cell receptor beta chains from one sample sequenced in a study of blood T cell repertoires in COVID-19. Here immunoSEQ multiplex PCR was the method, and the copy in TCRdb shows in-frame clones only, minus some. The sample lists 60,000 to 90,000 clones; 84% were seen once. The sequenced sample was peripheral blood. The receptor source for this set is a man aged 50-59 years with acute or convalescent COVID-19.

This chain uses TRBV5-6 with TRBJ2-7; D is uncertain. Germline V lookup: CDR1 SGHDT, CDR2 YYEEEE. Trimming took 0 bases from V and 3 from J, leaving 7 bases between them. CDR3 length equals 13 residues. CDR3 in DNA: TGTGCCAGCAGCTTGGACTCCGACTACGAGCAGTACTTC. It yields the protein CASSLDSDYEQYF.

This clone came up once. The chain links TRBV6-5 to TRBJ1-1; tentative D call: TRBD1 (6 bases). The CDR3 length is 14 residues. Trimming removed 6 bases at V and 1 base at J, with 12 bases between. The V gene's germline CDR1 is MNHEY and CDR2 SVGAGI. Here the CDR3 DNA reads TGTGCCAGCAGAGACAGGTTAAGGAACACTGAAGCTTTCTTT. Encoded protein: CASRDRLRNTEAFF.

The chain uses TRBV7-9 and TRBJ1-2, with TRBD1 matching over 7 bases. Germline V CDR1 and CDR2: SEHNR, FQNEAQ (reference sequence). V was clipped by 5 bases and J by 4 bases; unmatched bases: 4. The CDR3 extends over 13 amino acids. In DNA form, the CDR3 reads TGTGCCAGCAGCGCCGCAGGGGGCTATGGCTACACCTTC. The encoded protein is CASSAAGGYGYTF.

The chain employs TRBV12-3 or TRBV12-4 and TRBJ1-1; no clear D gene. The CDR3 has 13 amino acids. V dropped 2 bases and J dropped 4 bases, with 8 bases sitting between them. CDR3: CASSLSSGTEAFF. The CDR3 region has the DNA TGTGCCAGCAGTTTATCCTCGGGCACTGAAGCTTTCTTT.

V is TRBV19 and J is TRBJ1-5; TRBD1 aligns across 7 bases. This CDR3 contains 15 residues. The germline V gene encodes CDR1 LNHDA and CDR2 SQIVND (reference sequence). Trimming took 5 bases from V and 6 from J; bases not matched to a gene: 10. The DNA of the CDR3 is TGTGCCAGTAGTGACGGTACAGGGGCGGGTCAGCCCCAGCATTTT. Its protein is CASSDGTGAGQPQHF.

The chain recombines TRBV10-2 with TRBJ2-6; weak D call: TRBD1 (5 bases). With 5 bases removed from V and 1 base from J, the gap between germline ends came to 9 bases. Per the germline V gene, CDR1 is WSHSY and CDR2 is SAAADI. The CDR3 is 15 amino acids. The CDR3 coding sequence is TGCGCCAGCAGTCTTCAGGGATCTGGGGCCAACGTCCTGACTTTC. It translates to CASSLQGSGANVLTF.

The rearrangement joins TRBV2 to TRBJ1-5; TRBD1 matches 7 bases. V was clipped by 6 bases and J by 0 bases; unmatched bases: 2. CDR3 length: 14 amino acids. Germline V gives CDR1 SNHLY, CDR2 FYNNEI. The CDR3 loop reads CASSRDSSNQPQHF. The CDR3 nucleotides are TGTGCCAGCAGCCGGGACAGTAGCAATCAGCCCCAGCATTTT.

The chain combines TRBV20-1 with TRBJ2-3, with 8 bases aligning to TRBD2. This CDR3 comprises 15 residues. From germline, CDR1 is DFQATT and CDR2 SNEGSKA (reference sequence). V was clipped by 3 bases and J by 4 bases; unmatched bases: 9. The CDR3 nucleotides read TGCAGTGCTAGTACCGGGACTAGTGGCCCAGATACGCAGTATTTT. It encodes CSASTGTSGPDTQYF.

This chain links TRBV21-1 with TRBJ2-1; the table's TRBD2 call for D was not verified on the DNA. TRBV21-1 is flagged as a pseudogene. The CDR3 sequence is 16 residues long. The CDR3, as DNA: TGTGCCAGCAGCAAAATCGGCCTAGCGGGGAGTAATGAGCAGTTCTTC. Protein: CASSKIGLAGSNEQFF.

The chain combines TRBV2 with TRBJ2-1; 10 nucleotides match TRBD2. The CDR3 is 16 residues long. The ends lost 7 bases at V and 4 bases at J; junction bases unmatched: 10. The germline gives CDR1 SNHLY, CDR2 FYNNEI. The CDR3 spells CASIRERTSGYNEQFF. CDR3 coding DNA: TGTGCCAGCATCCGGGAAAGGACTAGCGGATACAATGAGCAGTTCTTC.

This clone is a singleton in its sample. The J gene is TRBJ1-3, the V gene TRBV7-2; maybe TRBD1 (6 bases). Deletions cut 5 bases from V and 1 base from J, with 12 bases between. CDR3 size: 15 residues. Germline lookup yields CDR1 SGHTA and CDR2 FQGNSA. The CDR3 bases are TGTGCCAGCAGCCCTACAGGGATATCTGGAAACACCATATATTTT. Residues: CASSPTGISGNTIYF.

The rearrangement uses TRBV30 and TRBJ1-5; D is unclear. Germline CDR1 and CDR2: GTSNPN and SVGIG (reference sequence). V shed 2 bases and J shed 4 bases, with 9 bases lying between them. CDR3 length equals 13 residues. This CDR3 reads CAWSTRENQPQHF. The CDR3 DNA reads TGTGCCTGGAGTACGAGGGAGAATCAGCCCCAGCATTTT.

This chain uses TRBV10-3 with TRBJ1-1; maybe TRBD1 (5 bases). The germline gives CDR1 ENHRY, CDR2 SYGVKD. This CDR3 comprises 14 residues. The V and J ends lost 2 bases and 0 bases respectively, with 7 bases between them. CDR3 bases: TGTGCCATCAGTGAGGACAGTTTGAACACTGAAGCTTTCTTT. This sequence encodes CAISEDSLNTEAFF.